This passage covers 25 T cell receptor beta chains from one sample sequenced in a study of blood T cell repertoires in COVID-19. Some clones are missing from TCRdb's copy, which holds only in-frame ones; the method was immunoSEQ multiplex PCR. This table has fewer than 350,000 clones, approximately 91% appearing once. Sequencing used PBMCs or T cells enriched from blood (not recorded which). The origin of the receptors is a woman aged 40 to 50 who had recovered from COVID-19.

The J gene is TRBJ2-5, the V gene TRBV24-1; D is possibly TRBD2 (6 bases). The CDR3 covers 13 residues. The germline V gene encodes CDR1 KGHDR and CDR2 SFDVKD. V was pared by 6 bases and J by 7 bases, with 14 bases between. In nucleotides, the CDR3 is TGTGCCACCAGTAGTGCGGCCGGGGGGACCCAGTACTTC. Residues: CATSSAAGGTQYF.

The V and J genes are TRBV20-1 and TRBJ1-1; the D gene is possibly TRBD1 (6 bases). The CDR3 has 11 residues. Germline V CDR1 and CDR2: DFQATT, SNEGSKA (reference sequence). Trimming removed 7 bases from V and 1 base from J, with 7 bases in between. The CDR3 nucleotides are TGCAGTGTAGGGGGGAACACTGAAGCTTTCTTT. This gives the protein CSVGGNTEAFF.

This clone was picked up one time. The chain has TRBV6-6 and TRBJ1-1; TRBD1 is a possible D gene (5 bases). CDR3 length: 13 amino acids. The germline gives CDR1 MNHNY, CDR2 SVGAGI (reference sequence). Trimming removed 4 bases from V and 4 bases from J, with 10 bases in between. CDR3 coding DNA: TGTGCCAGCAGTTCAGGGAGGGCCACTGAAGCTTTCTTT. Its translation is CASSSGRATEAFF.

The V and J genes are TRBV5-1 and TRBJ1-4, with a tentative D call TRBD1 (5 bases). V was trimmed by 3 bases and J by 4 bases, leaving 19 bases between them. Germline V CDR1 and CDR2: SGHRS, YFSETQ. This CDR3 is built from 17 residues. The DNA for the CDR3 is TGCGCCAGCAGCTGGGCCGGGGGTTCGGGGAGTAATGAAAAACTGTTTTTT. Protein sequence: CASSWAGGSGSNEKLFF.

The chain links TRBV9 to TRBJ2-6; D call uncertain. This CDR3 contains 14 residues. Germline assignment: CDR1 SGDLS and CDR2 YYNGEE. The V end was cut by 4 bases, the J end by 4 bases, with 9 bases between. CDR3 coding DNA: TGTGCCAGCAGCACCATAACAGGGGCCAACGTCCTGACTTTC. Translation gives CASSTITGANVLTF. The full variable domain, in which reference TRBV9 and TRBJ2-6 provide the parts outside the CDR3, is DSGVTQTPKHLITATGQRVTLRCSPRSGDLSVYWYQQSLDQGLQFLIQYYNGEERAKGNILERFSAQQFPDLHSELNLSSLELGDSALYFCASSTITGANVLTFGAGSRLTVL.

A remark on this clone: Other nucleotide sequences from this sample produce the same CDR3. The V gene is TRBV27, the J gene TRBJ2-3; 12 bases align to TRBD2. This CDR3 comprises 15 residues. CDR1 MNHEY and CDR2 SMNVEV come from the germline V gene (reference sequence). V lost 5 bases, J lost 3 bases, and 3 bases stayed unmatched. Here the CDR3 DNA reads TGTGCCAGCAGTCTGCTAGCGGGGGGGACAGATACGCAGTATTTT. Encoded protein: CASSLLAGGTDTQYF.

This clone was seen just once. V gene TRBV5-1 combines with J gene TRBJ1-2; 7 nucleotides align to TRBD1. There are 14 residues in the CDR3. Germline assignment: CDR1 SGHRS and CDR2 YFSETQ. V dropped 4 bases and J dropped 4; count of bases not matched to a gene: 7. CDR3 loop: CASSPRYRGYGYTF. The CDR3 DNA is TGCGCCAGCAGCCCTCGCTACAGGGGCTATGGCTACACCTTC.

The chain joins TRBV20-1 to TRBJ2-1, with 9 bases fitting TRBD2. With 3 bases clipped from V and 1 base from J, the junction kept 7 bases outside the gene matches. This CDR3 is built from 16 residues. Germline V gene lookup returns CDR1 DFQATT and CDR2 SNEGSKA (reference sequence). The CDR3 DNA sequence: TGCAGTGCTAGTTCTAGCGGGGCCGCATCCTACAATGAGCAGTTCTTC. It codes for CSASSSGAASYNEQFF.

The chain carries TRBV6-5 and TRBJ2-7; TRBD2 is a possible D gene (7 bases). Germline values: CDR1 MNHEY, CDR2 SVGAGI. The CDR3 has 14 amino acids. V lost 6 bases and J 3 bases, leaving 15 bases between the germline ends. CDR3: CASRRGRGIYEQYF. The CDR3 coding sequence is TGTGCCAGCAGGCGGGGGCGGGGGATCTACGAGCAGTACTTC.

The rearrangement uses TRBV6-5 and TRBJ2-2; possible D gene TRBD2, 5 bases. Germline V gene lookup returns CDR1 MNHEY and CDR2 SVGAGI. This CDR3 is 15 amino acids long. V shed 2 bases and J shed 4 bases, with 11 bases lying between them. Here the CDR3 DNA reads TGTGCCAGCAGTTACGGTGGCGCGGGCACCGGGGAGCTGTTTTTT. As protein: CASSYGGAGTGELFF.

This sequence joins TRBV5-1 and TRBJ1-1, with no clear D. Germline CDR1 and CDR2: SGHRS and YFSETQ. The V gene lost 0 bases and the J gene lost 4 bases, with 13 bases spanning the gap. The CDR3 is 15 amino acids. Here the CDR3 DNA reads TGCGCCAGCAGCTTGGCCGAGGTTGCTGGCACTGAAGCTTTCTTT. Its protein is CASSLAEVAGTEAFF.

The rearrangement links TRBV19 to TRBJ1-6, with 12 bases lining up with TRBD1. V dropped 4 bases and J dropped 7; count of bases not matched to a gene: 11. Germline assignment: CDR1 LNHDA and CDR2 SQIVND (reference sequence). The CDR3 length is 18 residues. CDR3 nucleotide sequence: TGTGCCAGTAGTAAAGGAAGGGGGACAGGGGGCGAGAATTCACCCCTCCACTTT. Its protein product is CASSKGRGTGGENSPLHF. The entire variable domain, with the rest obtained from reference TRBV19 and TRBJ1-6, is as follows: DGGITQSPKYLFRKEGQNVTLSCEQNLNHDAMYWYRQDPGQGLRLIYYSQIVNDFQKGDIAEGYSVSREKKESFPLTVTSAQKNPTAFYLCASSKGRGTGGENSPLHFGNGTRLTVT.

The chain carries TRBV6-5 and TRBJ1-1; D gene uncertain. CDR1 MNHEY and CDR2 SVGAGI come from the germline V gene. V dropped 5 bases and J dropped 3 bases, with 10 bases sitting between them. CDR3 length: 13 residues. The CDR3 region has the DNA TGTGCCAGCAGTCCCGTACGAGACACTGAAGCTTTCTTT. Translation gives CASSPVRDTEAFF.

The chain combines TRBV4-1 with TRBJ2-2; TRBD2 agrees at 11 bases. The germline gives CDR1 MGHRA, CDR2 YSYEKL. Trimming took 2 bases from V and 0 from J; bases not matched to a gene: 8. The CDR3 is 19 amino acids. The CDR3 spells CASSQPSGGHPANTGELFF. CDR3 coding DNA: TGCGCCAGCAGCCAACCTAGCGGGGGGCATCCCGCGAACACCGGGGAGCTGTTTTTT.

The gene calls are TRBV7-9 and TRBJ2-2, with D tentatively TRBD2 (6 bases). Germline CDR1 reads SEHNR; CDR2 reads FQNEAQ (reference sequence). The V end lost 3 bases, the J end lost 0 bases, and 14 bases lay between the germline ends. The length of the CDR3 is 17 residues. The DNA of the CDR3 is TGTGCCAGCAGCTTTTTACGGGGGTCCGCGAACACCGGGGAGCTGTTTTTT. This gives the protein CASSFLRGSANTGELFF. The variable domain in full, completed from reference TRBV7-9 and TRBJ2-2, reads DTGVSQNPRHKITKRGQNVTFRCDPISEHNRLYWYRQTLGQGPEFLTYFQNEAQLEKSRLLSDRFSAERPKGSFSTLEIQRTEQGDSAMYLCASSFLRGSANTGELFFGEGSRLTVL.

This sequence joins TRBV9 and TRBJ2-7; 13 bases agree with TRBD2. Germline V gene data show CDR1 as SGDLS and CDR2 as YYNGEE. Trimming at V came to 0 bases and at J to 5 bases, leaving 5 bases not matched to a gene. The CDR3 runs 16 residues. CDR3: CASSVGGLAGDNEQYF. CDR3 coding DNA: TGTGCCAGCAGCGTAGGCGGACTAGCGGGAGATAACGAGCAGTACTTC.

In this sample, this clone turned up once. The chain combines TRBV7-3 with TRBJ2-7, with D unclear. Germline V gives CDR1 SGHTA, CDR2 FQGTGA. The CDR3 loop spans 14 amino acids. V gave up 1 base and J gave up 0 bases, with 7 bases separating them. The CDR3 sequence is CASSLNTHSYEQYF. For the CDR3, the DNA is TGTGCCAGCAGCTTAAACACACACTCCTACGAGCAGTACTTC. Filled out from reference TRBV7-3 and TRBJ2-7, the complete variable domain reads GAGVSQTPSNKVTEKGKYVELRCDPISGHTALYWYRQSLGQGPEFLIYFQGTGAADDSGLPNDRFFAVRPEGSVSTLKIQRTERGDSAVYLCASSLNTHSYEQYFGPGTRLTVT.

V usage is TRBV21-1 and J usage is TRBJ1-2; whether TRBD1, the table's D call, matches the DNA was not checked. TRBV21-1 is labeled a pseudogene. The CDR3 has 16 amino acids. CDR3 DNA: TGTGCCAGCAGCAAAGAGCAGGGCGAGGCTAACTATGGCTACACCTTC. This translates into CASSKEQGEANYGYTF.

This clone came up a few times. This chain uses TRBV10-3 with TRBJ1-1; D not certain. Germline V CDR1 and CDR2: ENHRY, SYGVKD. The CDR3 has 17 amino acids. V was pared by 0 bases and J by 1 base, with 15 bases between. The CDR3 reads CAISESITRRKNTEAFF. As DNA, the CDR3 is TGTGCCATCAGTGAGTCGATTACACGGAGGAAGAACACTGAAGCTTTCTTT.

The chain employs TRBV7-2 and TRBJ2-7; TRBD2 agrees at 8 bases. The trim removed 5 bases at V and 4 bases at J, leaving 7 bases unmatched. The CDR3 sequence is 14 residues long. Germline CDR1 reads SGHTA; CDR2 reads FQGNSA. DNA for the CDR3: TGTGCCAGCAGCGGAGCCCGGGGGGGATACGAGCAGTACTTC. Residues: CASSGARGGYEQYF.

The chain carries TRBV5-4 and TRBJ1-4; 7 positions agree with TRBD1. CDR3 length equals 14 residues. The germline V gene encodes CDR1 SGHNT and CDR2 YYREEE (reference sequence). Trimming at V came to 4 bases and at J to 8 bases, leaving 8 bases not matched to a gene. CDR3 loop: CASSGRDRGEKLFF. CDR3 nucleotide sequence: TGTGCCAGCAGCGGGCGGGACAGAGGAGAAAAACTGTTTTTT.

This chain connects TRBV27 to TRBJ2-3; 10 nucleotides match TRBD1. Germline lookup yields CDR1 MNHEY and CDR2 SMNVEV (reference sequence). Losses at the gene ends were 5 bases for V and 1 base for J; bases not matched to a gene: 6. The CDR3 is 16 amino acids. The CDR3 is CASSRLGTGGTDTQYF. CDR3 in DNA: TGTGCCAGCAGTCGGCTGGGGACAGGGGGCACAGATACGCAGTATTTT.

This rearrangement joins TRBV6-5 to TRBJ1-1; D call uncertain. The CDR3 has 15 residues. V dropped 0 bases and J dropped 4 bases, with 12 bases sitting between them. Germline V gives CDR1 MNHEY, CDR2 SVGAGI. CDR3 DNA: TGTGCCAGCAGTTACTCGCGCGGCCAGACCACTGAAGCTTTCTTT. Protein product: CASSYSRGQTTEAFF.

The rearrangement joins TRBV21-1 to TRBJ2-7; no check of the table's D call, TRBD1, against the DNA was made. TRBV21-1 is flagged as a pseudogene. The CDR3 consists of 17 residues. CDR3 nucleotides: TGTGCCAGCAGCAAAGGGGTCTGCGACAGACCCTCCTACGAGCAGTACTTC. This translates into CASSKGVCDRPSYEQYF.

V usage is TRBV28 and J usage is TRBJ2-4, with TRBD2 matching 12 bases. With 5 bases clipped from V and 8 bases from J, the junction kept 7 bases outside the gene matches. The germline CDR1 and CDR2 sequences are MDHEN and SYDVKM. This CDR3 has 15 amino acids. Written as DNA, the CDR3 is TGTGCCAGCAGTCCGGGACTAGCGGGTGTGTACATTCAGTACTTC. Translation gives CASSPGLAGVYIQYF.